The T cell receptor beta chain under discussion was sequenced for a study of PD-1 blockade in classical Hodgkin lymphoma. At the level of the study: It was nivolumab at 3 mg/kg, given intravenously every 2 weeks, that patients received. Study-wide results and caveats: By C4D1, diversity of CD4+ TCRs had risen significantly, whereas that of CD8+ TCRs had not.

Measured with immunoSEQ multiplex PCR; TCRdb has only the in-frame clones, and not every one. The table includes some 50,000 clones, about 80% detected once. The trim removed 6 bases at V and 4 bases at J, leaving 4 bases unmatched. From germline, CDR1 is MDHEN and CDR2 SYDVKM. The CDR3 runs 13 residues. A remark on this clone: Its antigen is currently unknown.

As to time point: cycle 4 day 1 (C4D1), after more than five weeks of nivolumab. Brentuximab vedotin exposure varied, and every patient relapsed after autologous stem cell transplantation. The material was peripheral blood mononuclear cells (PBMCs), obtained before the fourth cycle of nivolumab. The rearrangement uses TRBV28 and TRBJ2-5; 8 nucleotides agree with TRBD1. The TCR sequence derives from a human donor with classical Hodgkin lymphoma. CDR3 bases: TGTGCCAGCAGGGAGACAGGGGTAGAGACCCAGTACTTC. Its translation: CASRETGVETQYF.